Listed below are T cell receptor beta chains from one sample, sequenced in a study of response to subunit inactivated influenza vaccine. MiXCR, applied by TCRdb to the RT-PCR reads, yields one record per CDR3 protein. This sample has approximately 290,000 distinct CDR3 sequences, with roughly 22% found just once. The sample consisted of PBMCs from blood, taken 21 months after vaccination. The source is a man aged 45 to 70 who received an inactivated influenza vaccine. The CDR3 runs from the conserved cysteine through the conserved F or W. The D gene is left open where the match is weak. A row's size may be missing; if present it is once, few, many or a size class.

CASSPPRAADTQYF TGTGCCAGCAGCCCGCCCAGGGCGGCAGATACGCAGTATTTT . TRBJ2-3 TRBV28 few
CASSLGSQGGHETQYF TGTGCCAGCAGCTTAGGATCGCAGGGGGGACACGAGACCCAGTACTTC . TRBJ2-5 TRBV11-2 few
CAIRPTGGLAGELFF TGTGCCATCAGACCCACAGGGGGTCTCGCCGGGGAGCTGTTTTTT TRBD1 TRBJ2-2 TRBV10-3 .
CSVAVRVNTEAFF TGCAGCGTTGCGGTCAGGGTGAACACTGAAGCTTTCTTT . TRBJ1-1 TRBV29-1 many
CASSKEGGLGSRLLTEAFF TGTGCCAGCAGCAAAGAAGGGGGTTTGGGCAGCCGGTTGTTGACTGAAGCTTTCTTT . TRBJ1-1 TRBV21-1 .
CASSRYLAGGQETQYF TGCGCCAGCAGCCGCTACTTAGCGGGGGGCCAAGAGACCCAGTACTTC TRBD2 TRBJ2-5 TRBV5-1 .
CASSLLLARSSYNEQFF TGTGCCAGCAGCCTCTTGCTAGCGCGAAGCTCCTACAATGAGCAGTTCTTC . TRBJ2-1 TRBV5-5 .
CASSQDGDSGSYNEQFF TGTGCCAGCAGCCAAGATGGGGATAGCGGGTCCTACAATGAGCAGTTCTTC TRBD2 TRBJ2-1 TRBV3-1 few
CASSSAYQPQHF TGTGCCAGCAGTTCGGCCTATCAGCCCCAGCATTTT . TRBJ1-5 TRBV12-3/TRBV12-4 few
CASSFDWNEQFF TGTGCCAGCAGCTTCGATTGGAATGAGCAGTTCTTC . TRBJ2-1 TRBV7-9 few
CSARPSGGLGEKLFF TGCAGTGCGCGCCCGAGTGGGGGGTTAGGGGAAAAACTGTTTTTT . TRBJ1-4 TRBV20-1 few
CASSPGQNTDTQYF TGTGCCAGTAGTCCAGGACAGAACACAGATACGCAGTATTTT . TRBJ2-3 TRBV5-1 .
CSAGDRGEQFF TGCAGTGCTGGGGACAGGGGTGAGCAGTTCTTC TRBD1 TRBJ2-1 TRBV20-1 .
CRAGTGMNTEAFF TGCAGGGCTGGAACGGGAATGAACACTGAAGCTTTCTTT . TRBJ1-1 TRBV20-1 many
CSATQETQYF TGCAGTGCGACTCAAGAGACCCAGTACTTC . TRBJ2-5 TRBV20-1 .
CASSLVLEANEQFF TGTGCCAGCAGCTTAGTACTTGAGGCCAATGAGCAGTTCTTC . TRBJ2-1 TRBV7-2 few
CASIQGLGAPQHF TGTGCCAGCATCCAGGGTCTTGGTGCGCCCCAGCATTTT . TRBJ1-5 TRBV6-2/TRBV6-3 few
CAIREQLRPDTQYF TGTGCCATCAGAGAACAATTGCGGCCAGATACGCAGTATTTT . TRBJ2-3 TRBV10-3 .
CASSQGQGGVEDYTF TGCGCCAGCAGCCAAGGACAGGGAGGAGTCGAGGACTACACCTTC TRBD1 TRBJ1-2 TRBV4-3 many
CASSTPDLNTEAFF TGTGCCAGCAGTACTCCAGACCTGAACACTGAAGCTTTCTTT . TRBJ1-1 TRBV25-1 .
CASSLPGNYGYTF TGTGCCAGCAGCTTACCCGGCAACTATGGCTACACCTTC . TRBJ1-2 TRBV7-9 few
CASSSAGYSYNSPLHF TGTGCCAGCAGCTCAGCAGGGTACTCCTATAATTCACCCCTCCACTTT . TRBJ1-6 TRBV5-5 .
CASSHGTGFGYTF TGCGCCAGCAGCCATGGGACAGGGTTCGGCTACACCTTC TRBD1 TRBJ1-2 TRBV4-3 .
CSASTGFSYEQYF TGCAGTGCTAGCACAGGGTTCTCCTACGAGCAGTACTTC . TRBJ2-7 TRBV20-1 .
CASSPQGLAGGVQFF TGTGCCAGCAGCCCGCAGGGACTAGCGGGAGGGGTGCAGTTCTTC TRBD2 TRBJ2-1 TRBV7-9 .
CASSLGYLAQGSYNEQFF TGTGCCAGCAGCTTAGGGTATTTAGCCCAGGGCTCCTACAATGAGCAGTTCTTC . TRBJ2-1 TRBV7-8 few
CSARLRQGPNSNQPQHF TGCAGTGCTAGACTCAGACAGGGGCCAAATAGCAATCAGCCCCAGCATTTT TRBD1 TRBJ1-5 TRBV20-1 .
CASSQGVGATYNSPLHF TGCGCCAGCAGCCAAGGGGTGGGGGCAACCTATAATTCACCCCTCCACTTT . TRBJ1-6 TRBV4-3 few
CASSFQTAGTQYF TGTGCCAGCAGCTTCCAGACGGCAGGGACCCAGTACTTC . TRBJ2-5 TRBV7-9 .
CASSFSRDEQFF TGTGCCAGCAGCTTTTCCCGGGATGAGCAGTTCTTC . TRBJ2-1 TRBV7-9 .
CASSPPVGNTEAFF TGCGCCAGCAGCCCCCCAGTTGGGAACACTGAAGCTTTCTTT . TRBJ1-1 TRBV5-1 few
CASSLSRFLPGYHGYTF TGTGCCAGCAGCTTATCGAGATTTCTTCCCGGGTACCATGGCTACACCTTC . TRBJ1-2 TRBV7-8 few